This T cell receptor (beta chain) was profiled in a study of blood T cell repertoires in COVID-19. Whole-study context: T cells, B-cell-depleted T cells, or PBMCs supplied cDNA or gDNA.

TCRdb keeps only in-frame clones here, not all; method: immunoSEQ multiplex PCR. The data hold around 190,000 clones, with 85% to 90% observed a single time. The sample was peripheral blood. The receptor comes from a human donor in a cohort sampled during active COVID-19.

CDR3 loop: CASSPQGRGNTGELFF. As DNA, the CDR3 is TGTGCCAGCTCACCACAAGGACGGGGGAACACCGGGGAGCTGTTTTTT. J is TRBJ2-2 and V is TRBV18, with D possibly TRBD2 on 5 matching bases. The ends were cut back, 1 base at V and 1 base at J, with 10 bases in the middle. The CDR3 extends over 16 amino acids. Germline V gene lookup returns CDR1 KGHSH and CDR2 LQKENI.